Here is one TCR beta chain with its context. The data belong to a study of chronic HIV infection and antiretroviral therapy. TCRdb re-called the 5' RACE reads through MiXCR, storing one row per CDR3 protein. The profile covers roughly 50,000 distinct CDR3 sequences, with about 20% appearing a single time and over 2.5% taken by the ten largest. Per germline, CDR1 MDHEN and CDR2 SYDVKM. This CDR3 spans 16 amino acids. Trimming left V 4 bases short and J 7 bases short, with 20 bases between. The chain employs TRBV28 and TRBJ2-1; no firm D call. This TCR was sampled from an adult who had HIV and had not received antiretroviral therapy, or was an uninfected healthy control (not recorded which). The sequencing input was peripheral blood. The CDR3 loop reads CASSSPTSFGLNEQFF. CDR3 nucleotides: TGTGCCAGCAGTTCCCCCACCTCCTTTGGGCTTAATGAGCAGTTCTTC.